The 25 T cell receptor beta chains listed next were all sequenced from one sample in a study of Ad26.COV2.S vaccination and SARS-CoV-2 variants. Sequenced by immunoSEQ multiplex PCR; TCRdb stores in-frame clones only, minus some. The sample shows hundreds of thousands of clones, 86% of them seen only once. Sample treatment: about 20 received Ad26.COV2.S at low or high dose, single or two shots; 5 received placebo; per-sample allocation not given. Sample collection was performed on day 63 after the first vaccine or placebo injection. The source material was peripheral blood, sampled in a trial of Ad26.COV2.S vaccine versus placebo. The receptors were gathered from a person between 18 and 65 years old who received the Ad26.COV2.S COVID-19 vaccine or a placebo.

V and J are TRBV27 and TRBJ2-3; D perhaps matches TRBD2 (6 bases). Looked up from germline, CDR1 is MNHEY and CDR2 is SMNVEV (reference sequence). With 3 bases removed from V and 2 bases from J, the gap between germline ends came to 15 bases. The length of the CDR3 is 16 residues. CDR3 in DNA: TGTGCCAGCAGTTTGGGTGGCGGGGAAATCACAGATACGCAGTATTTT. Its translation is CASSLGGGEITDTQYF.

This clone was counted a few times. The chain employs TRBV2 and TRBJ1-1; D call uncertain. With 3 bases removed from V and 0 bases from J, the gap between germline ends came to 8 bases. Per the germline V gene, CDR1 is SNHLY and CDR2 is FYNNEI. The CDR3 loop spans 14 amino acids. The CDR3 DNA sequence: TGTGCCAGCAGTGAGGGCACAATGAACACTGAAGCTTTCTTT. Translated, it gives CASSEGTMNTEAFF.

The J gene is TRBJ1-1, the V gene TRBV6-2 or TRBV6-3; tentative D call: TRBD1 (5 bases). Between the trimmed V and J ends, which lost 5 bases and 11 bases, there was a span of 15 bases. The CDR3 has 12 amino acids. Germline values: CDR1 MNHEY, CDR2 SVGEGT. The CDR3: CASSIETGTAFF. In DNA, the CDR3 is TGTGCCAGCAGTATAGAGACCGGGACGGCTTTCTTT.

The rearrangement uses TRBV6-2 or TRBV6-3 and TRBJ1-5, with D perhaps TRBD1 (6 bases). This CDR3 comprises 14 residues. Per the germline V gene, CDR1 is MNHEY and CDR2 is SVGEGT. The V end lost 4 bases, the J end lost 0 bases, and 7 bases lay between the germline ends. CDR3 nucleotide sequence: TGTGCCAGCAGTTTGGACAGTAGCAATCAGCCCCAGCATTTT. Its translation is CASSLDSSNQPQHF.

This chain links TRBV10-3 with TRBJ1-5, with TRBD1 as a possible D gene (5 bases). The germline V and J ends were trimmed by 11 bases and 6 bases, with 17 bases remaining between them. Germline V lookup: CDR1 ENHRY, CDR2 SYGVKD. There are 13 residues in the CDR3. The CDR3 reads CAVSEEGSQPQHF. The CDR3 bases are TGTGCCGTCTCCGAGGAGGGGAGTCAGCCCCAGCATTTT.

The chain links TRBV2 to TRBJ1-5, with D maybe TRBD1 (5 bases). Looked up from germline, CDR1 is SNHLY and CDR2 is FYNNEI. V lost 3 bases and J lost 8, with 17 bases in between. The CDR3 has 15 residues. The CDR3 loop reads CASSEGLGGSKPQHF. The CDR3 nucleotides read TGTGCCAGCAGTGAGGGGCTGGGAGGCAGTAAGCCCCAGCATTTT.

The chain links TRBV18 to TRBJ1-2; tentatively, D is TRBD1 (6 bases). The V end lost 4 bases, the J end lost 1 base, and 13 bases lay between the germline ends. The germline CDR1 and CDR2 sequences are KGHSH and LQKENI. The CDR3 sequence is 15 residues long. The CDR3: CASSRGTYSNYGYTF. The CDR3 DNA follows: TGTGCCAGCTCACGGGGGACATACAGTAACTATGGCTACACCTTC.

The rearrangement joins TRBV10-3 to TRBJ1-2, with D maybe TRBD1 (6 bases). V shed 3 bases and J shed 6 bases, with 20 bases lying between them. Germline CDR1 is ENHRY and CDR2 is SYGVKD. This CDR3 is 16 amino acids long. CDR3 region: CAISDRGGGRADGYTF. Written as DNA, the CDR3 is TGTGCCATCAGTGACCGAGGGGGGGGCCGCGCTGATGGCTACACCTTC.

The CDR3 coding sequence is TGTGCCAGCACTCCGGTCGGGAATGAGCAGTTCTTC. Translating it yields CASTPVGNEQFF. V gene TRBV27 combines with J gene TRBJ2-1; D remains unclear. CDR3 length: 12 amino acids. Germline assignment: CDR1 MNHEY and CDR2 SMNVEV (reference sequence). V was trimmed by 7 bases and J by 7 bases, leaving 11 bases between them.

CDR3 sequence (DNA): TGCGCCAGCAGGGGACTAGCGGGGGATCGGGGTACCGGGGAGCTGTTTTTT. It encodes CASRGLAGDRGTGELFF. The genes are TRBV10-2 and TRBJ2-2, with 14 bases that match TRBD2. The CDR3 totals 17 residues. The trim removed 6 bases at V and 5 bases at J, leaving 8 bases unmatched. Germline-derived CDR1 and CDR2 are WSHSY and SAAADI.

The V gene is TRBV7-9, the J gene TRBJ2-1, with D possibly TRBD2 on 6 matching bases. Germline CDR1 reads SEHNR; CDR2 reads FQNEAQ (reference sequence). This CDR3 is built from 12 residues. Trimming removed 5 bases from V and 8 bases from J, with 10 bases in between. The CDR3 here is CASSPTSYEQFF. In DNA form, the CDR3 reads TGTGCCAGCAGCCCCACTAGCTATGAGCAGTTCTTC.

The rearrangement joins TRBV6-2 or TRBV6-3 to TRBJ2-5, with 8 bases lining up with TRBD2. The CDR3 runs 14 residues. The V gene end was trimmed by 6 bases and the J gene end by 2 bases; junction bases not matched to a gene: 5. Germline CDR1 and CDR2: MNHEY and SVGEGT. CDR3 DNA: TGTGCCAGCAGCTCTAGCGGGCGACAAGAGACCCAGTACTTC. The encoded protein is CASSSSGRQETQYF.

The chain employs TRBV5-6 and TRBJ1-3; 7 bases agree with TRBD1. V lost 5 bases, J lost 4 bases, and 9 bases stayed unmatched. CDR1 is SGHDT, CDR2 YYEEEE, per germline. The CDR3 is 15 amino acids. CDR3 sequence (DNA): TGTGCCAGCAGACAAGACAGGGCTGGAGGAAACACCATATATTTT. It translates to CASRQDRAGGNTIYF.

This chain links TRBV27 with TRBJ1-4; 8 bases are a match to TRBD1. The CDR3 loop spans 12 amino acids. Germline trimming cut 5 bases from V and 9 bases from J; bases unmatched to any gene: 2. Germline CDR1 and CDR2: MNHEY and SMNVEV (reference sequence). CDR3 in amino acids: CASSPGGQKLFF. In DNA, the CDR3 is TGTGCCAGCAGTCCAGGGGGCCAAAAACTGTTTTTT.

The V and J genes are TRBV18 and TRBJ2-2, with D unresolved. The ends were cut back, 2 bases at V and 7 bases at J, with 11 bases in the middle. CDR1 and CDR2 from the germline V gene are KGHSH and LQKENI. This CDR3 contains 14 residues. As DNA, the CDR3 is TGTGCCAGCTCACCAATCGAGTCCAACGGGGAGCTGTTTTTT. Its translation: CASSPIESNGELFF.

The genes are TRBV7-9 and TRBJ2-1; 12 bases are shared with TRBD2. The CDR3 totals 16 residues. V trimming: 4 bases; J trimming: 2 bases; junction bases outside the gene matches: 3. Germline CDR1 and CDR2: SEHNR and FQNEAQ (reference sequence). The DNA for the CDR3 is TGTGCCAGCAGCTCTAGACTAGCGGGGGCCTACAATGAGCAGTTCTTC. Translation: CASSSRLAGAYNEQFF.

The rearrangement links TRBV10-2 to TRBJ2-5; tentatively, D is TRBD2 (6 bases). Trimming took 10 bases from V and 6 from J, leaving 15 bases between them. This CDR3 contains 12 residues. The germline CDR1 and CDR2 sequences are WSHSY and SAAADI. The DNA for the CDR3 is TGCGCCACCCCGTTACTAGCTAAGACCCAGTACTTC. Translation: CATPLLAKTQYF.

This chain links TRBV3-1 (or the pseudogene TRBV3-2) with TRBJ1-4, with D uncertain. Per the germline V gene, CDR1 is LGHDT and CDR2 is YNNKEL (reference sequence). V lost 5 bases to trimming and J lost 8 bases, with 12 bases between them. This CDR3 is built from 13 residues. As DNA, the CDR3 is TGTGCCAGCAGCGGCGCGGCGGGAGAAAAACTGTTTTTT. This codes for CASSGAAGEKLFF.

This sequence joins TRBV7-3 and TRBJ2-3; D gene unclear. The length of the CDR3 is 15 residues. Trimming stripped 1 base from V and 2 bases from J, with 10 bases between. Germline V gives CDR1 SGHTA, CDR2 FQGTGA. As DNA, the CDR3 is TGTGCCAGCAGCTTAAGGGCGTTCCCCACAGATACGCAGTATTTT. Residues: CASSLRAFPTDTQYF.

This chain uses TRBV5-1 with TRBJ1-1; no reliable D call. This CDR3 contains 14 residues. Germline CDR1 and CDR2: SGHRS and YFSETQ. V was clipped by 4 bases and J by 4 bases, with 14 bases between them. The CDR3 protein is CASSLIFGSTEAFF. The CDR3 DNA reads as TGCGCCAGCAGCCTAATATTTGGGAGCACTGAAGCTTTCTTT.

This clone occurred once. V is TRBV7-2 and J is TRBJ2-7; 8 nucleotides align to TRBD2. Germline trimming cut 2 bases from V and 5 bases from J; bases unmatched to any gene: 11. Germline CDR1 reads SGHTA; CDR2 reads FQGNSA. There are 16 residues in the CDR3. The CDR3 DNA reads as TGTGCCAGCAGCTTATCGTTAGGTAGCGGGGCCGACGAGCAGTACTTC. Its protein is CASSLSLGSGADEQYF.

The rearrangement links TRBV5-1 to TRBJ2-1; D is possibly TRBD2 (6 bases). With 0 bases removed from V and 6 bases from J, the gap between germline ends came to 13 bases. There are 15 residues in the CDR3. Germline values: CDR1 SGHRS, CDR2 YFSETQ. The CDR3 nucleotides read TGCGCCAGCAGCTTGGCCCCCGGCGGGGCCAATGAGCAGTTCTTC. As protein: CASSLAPGGANEQFF.

The chain joins TRBV5-5 to TRBJ2-3, with 8 bases matching TRBD2. Germline values: CDR1 SGHKS, CDR2 YYEKEE (reference sequence). V was clipped by 0 bases and J by 1 base; unmatched bases: 1. The CDR3 has 15 amino acids. CDR3 bases: TGTGCCAGCAGCTTGGCGGGAGGGGGCACAGATACGCAGTATTTT. Translated: CASSLAGGGTDTQYF.

The chain recombines TRBV4-1 with TRBJ2-7; possibly TRBD2 for D (6 bases). Germline CDR1 and CDR2: MGHRA and YSYEKL. V dropped 5 bases and J dropped 4 bases, with 15 bases sitting between them. CDR3 length: 14 amino acids. CDR3 coding DNA: TGCGCCAGCAGCGGAGTCGGGGGAGGTTACGAGCAGTACTTC. This translates into CASSGVGGGYEQYF.

J is TRBJ1-2 and V is TRBV4-3, with unresolved D. The CDR3 consists of 14 residues. The germline V and J ends were trimmed by 3 bases and 4 bases, with 12 bases remaining between them. CDR1 is LGHNA, CDR2 YSLEER, per germline. CDR3 in amino acids: CASSQELDTYGYTF. CDR3 in DNA: TGCGCCAGCAGCCAGGAATTAGACACCTATGGCTACACCTTC.